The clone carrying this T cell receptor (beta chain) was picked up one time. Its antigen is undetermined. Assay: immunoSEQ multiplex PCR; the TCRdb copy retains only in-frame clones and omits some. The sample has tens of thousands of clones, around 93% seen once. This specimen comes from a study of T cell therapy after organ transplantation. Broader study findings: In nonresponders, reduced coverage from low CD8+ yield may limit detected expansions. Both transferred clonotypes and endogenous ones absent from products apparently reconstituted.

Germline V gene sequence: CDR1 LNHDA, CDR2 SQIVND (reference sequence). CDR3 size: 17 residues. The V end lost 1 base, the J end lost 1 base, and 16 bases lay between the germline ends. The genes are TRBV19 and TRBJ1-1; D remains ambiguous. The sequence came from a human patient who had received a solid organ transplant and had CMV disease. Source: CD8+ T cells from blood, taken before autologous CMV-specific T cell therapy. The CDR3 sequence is CASSIGFSGWGNTEAFF. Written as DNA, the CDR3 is TGTGCCAGTAGTATAGGTTTTTCGGGGTGGGGGAACACTGAAGCTTTCTTT.